Below, one T cell receptor (beta chain) is given with its context. Its antigen is currently unknown. Tagging with unique molecular identifiers was a feature of the TCR beta cDNA libraries. TCRdb re-derived calls from the PCR reads in MiXCR, one entry per CDR3 protein. This table has some 690,000 distinct CDR3 sequences, approximately 60% appearing once. Germline assignment: CDR1 KGHDR and CDR2 SFDVKD. The CDR3 covers 13 residues. V gave up 2 bases and J gave up 7 bases, with 10 bases separating them. These data come from a study of post-analysis software for immune sequencing data. The study, taken as a whole, reports: Included in a set of roughly five TRBV segments more frequent in patients than controls were TRBV5-6, TRBV5-1 and TRBV20-1. By F measure, samples from a shared preparation batch strongly co-clustered.

Sequenced sample: blood. This chain uses TRBV24-1 with TRBJ2-5; D uncertain. The clonotype was recovered from a girl aged 2 to 9 with multiple sclerosis. The CDR3 DNA reads TGTGCCACCAGTGATTACGGGCATCGGACCCAGTACTTC. This sequence encodes CATSDYGHRTQYF.